Following are 15 T cell receptor beta chains from one sample sequenced in a study of blood T cell repertoires in COVID-19. Using immunoSEQ multiplex PCR, the repertoire was profiled, and TCRdb retains in-frame clones only, with some absent. The sample comprises 140,000 to 150,000 clones, over 80% of which are singletons, and over 9.5% rests with the top ten. Sequenced input: peripheral blood. The receptor source for this set is a man aged 60-69 years with active or convalescent COVID-19.

The chain has TRBV19 and TRBJ1-5; a possible D gene is TRBD1 (6 bases). The germline gives CDR1 LNHDA, CDR2 SQIVND (reference sequence). The CDR3 is 16 residues long. Between the trimmed V and J ends, which lost 3 bases and 7 bases, there was a span of 19 bases. The CDR3 region has the DNA TGTGCCAGTAGTATCCCCACAGGGTTCCCCAACCAGCCCCAGCATTTT. It yields the protein CASSIPTGFPNQPQHF.

The chain couples TRBV18 to TRBJ2-1; 10 nucleotides match TRBD2. CDR3 size: 15 residues. Trimming removed 3 bases from V and 3 bases from J; junction bases left unmatched: 2. CDR1 is KGHSH and CDR2 is LQKENI in the germline V gene. CDR3 sequence (DNA): TGTGCCAGCTCACCTACTAGCGGGAACTACAATGAGCAGTTCTTC. Translating it yields CASSPTSGNYNEQFF.

In nucleotides, the CDR3 is TGTGCCAGCAGCCAAGTTTTCCGGGACAGAGCCTACGAGCAGTACTTC. Amino acid sequence: CASSQVFRDRAYEQYF. The genes are TRBV14 and TRBJ2-7; 7 nucleotides match TRBD1. V was clipped by 1 base and J by 2 bases; unmatched bases: 8. CDR1 and CDR2 (germline): SGHDN, FVKESK. The CDR3 runs 16 residues.

The chain carries TRBV29-1 and TRBJ2-7; D is uncertain. Between the trimmed V and J ends, which lost 3 bases and 7 bases, there was a span of 10 bases. Germline CDR1 SQVTM, CDR2 ANQGSEA. The CDR3 spans 11 residues. The CDR3 loop is CSVEMLREQYF. DNA of the CDR3: TGCAGCGTTGAGATGCTTCGGGAGCAGTACTTC.

J is TRBJ2-7 and V is TRBV5-4, with TRBD2 matching 7 bases. This CDR3 spans 16 amino acids. The trim removed 1 base at V and 0 bases at J, leaving 7 bases unmatched. Germline assignment: CDR1 SGHNT and CDR2 YYREEE (reference sequence). CDR3 loop: CASSLWSGAYSYEQYF. CDR3 in DNA: TGTGCCAGCAGCTTGTGGAGCGGGGCCTACTCCTACGAGCAGTACTTC. The variable domain in full, completed from reference TRBV5-4 and TRBJ2-7, reads ETGVTQSPTHLIKTRGQQVTLRCSSQSGHNTVSWYQQALGQGPQFIFQYYREEENGRGNFPPRFSGLQFPNYSSELNVNALELDDSALYLCASSLWSGAYSYEQYFGPGTRLTVT.

The chain couples TRBV6-5 to TRBJ2-5; D possibly corresponds to TRBD1 (5 bases). Germline V gene data show CDR1 as MNHEY and CDR2 as SVGAGI. The germline V and J ends were trimmed by 4 bases and 7 bases, with 22 bases remaining between them. This CDR3 contains 16 residues. In nucleotides, the CDR3 is TGTGCCAGCAGTTCAGAAATCAGACTCCTTGGGGCGACCCAGTACTTC. Its protein product is CASSSEIRLLGATQYF.

The gene calls are TRBV6-6 and TRBJ1-1, with TRBD1 as a possible D gene (5 bases). Germline V lookup: CDR1 MNHNY, CDR2 SVGAGI (reference sequence). Deletions cut 5 bases from V and 5 bases from J, with 18 bases between. The CDR3 has 15 residues. CDR3 residues: CASSPGGGVGTEAFF. CDR3 nucleotide sequence: TGTGCCAGCAGTCCCGGGGGTGGGGTTGGTACTGAAGCTTTCTTT.

This rearrangement joins TRBV19 to TRBJ2-1; a possible D gene is TRBD1 (5 bases). The CDR3 runs 14 residues. Between the trimmed V and J ends, which lost 1 base and 4 bases, there was a span of 8 bases. The germline V gene encodes CDR1 LNHDA and CDR2 SQIVND (reference sequence). The CDR3 spells CASSIGSGYNEQFF. CDR3 nucleotides: TGTGCCAGTAGTATAGGTTCAGGGTACAATGAGCAGTTCTTC.

V is TRBV19 and J is TRBJ2-3, with 7 bases fitting TRBD1. V shed 7 bases, J shed 4 bases, and the junction held 8 bases outside the gene matches. CDR1 and CDR2 (germline): LNHDA, SQIVND (reference sequence). The CDR3 consists of 14 residues. This CDR3 is CASIADRSSDTQYF. CDR3 DNA: TGTGCCAGTATCGCGGACAGGTCTTCAGATACGCAGTATTTT. Full variable domain (rest looked up from reference TRBV19 and TRBJ2-3): DGGITQSPKYLFRKEGQNVTLSCEQNLNHDAMYWYRQDPGQGLRLIYYSQIVNDFQKGDIAEGYSVSREKKESFPLTVTSAQKNPTAFYLCASIADRSSDTQYFGPGTRLTVL.

This chain connects TRBV3-1 (or the pseudogene TRBV3-2) to TRBJ2-7; TRBD1 matches at 8 bases. This CDR3 spans 14 amino acids. The V and J ends lost 7 bases and 6 bases, in that order; junction bases with no gene match: 11. The V gene's germline CDR1 is LGHDT and CDR2 YNNKEL (reference sequence). The CDR3 DNA reads TGTGCCAGCACCCGGACAGGGACGGGTAGCGAGCAGTACTTC. This gives the protein CASTRTGTGSEQYF.

The chain recombines TRBV4-2 with TRBJ2-1; TRBD2 agrees at 7 bases. J was trimmed by 12 bases and V by 0 bases; bases with no gene match: 8. Germline lookup yields CDR1 LGHNA and CDR2 YNFKEQ. CDR3 size: 14 residues. CDR3 in amino acids: CASSQDPPPGGQFF. CDR3 bases: TGTGCCAGCAGCCAAGATCCCCCGCCGGGAGGGCAGTTCTTC.

This clone came up once. The CDR3 protein is CASSYRPQRNEQFF. The CDR3 DNA reads as TGCGCCAGCAGCTACAGGCCTCAACGGAATGAGCAGTTCTTC. The gene calls are TRBV5-1 and TRBJ2-1; a possible D gene is TRBD1 (5 bases). With 3 bases removed from V and 7 bases from J, the gap between germline ends came to 14 bases. The V gene's germline CDR1 is SGHRS and CDR2 YFSETQ. CDR3 length: 14 amino acids.

The chain links TRBV2 to TRBJ2-3, with D possibly matching TRBD1 (5 bases). There are 12 residues in the CDR3. CDR1 is SNHLY, CDR2 FYNNEI, per germline. Deletions cut 9 bases from V and 4 bases from J, with 11 bases between. For the CDR3, the DNA is TGTGCCAGTTACGTCAGGGCAGATACGCAGTATTTT. This codes for CASYVRADTQYF.

The chain couples TRBV9 to TRBJ2-7; the D gene is possibly TRBD2 (6 bases). CDR1 is SGDLS, CDR2 YYNGEE, per germline. V was cut by 3 bases and J by 0 bases, with 13 bases left in between. The CDR3 covers 15 residues. The CDR3 region is CASSEASAPSYEQYF. The CDR3 DNA follows: TGTGCCAGCAGCGAGGCTAGCGCACCCTCCTACGAGCAGTACTTC.

This CDR3 is CASSLNQGASGRAKNIQYF. CDR3 coding DNA: TGTGCCAGCAGTTTAAACCAGGGGGCTAGCGGGAGGGCCAAAAACATTCAGTACTTC. This chain links TRBV28 with TRBJ2-4, with TRBD2 matching 11 bases. The germline CDR1 and CDR2 sequences are MDHEN and SYDVKM. V shed 2 bases and J 1 base; nucleotides not matched to a gene: 10. This CDR3 has 19 amino acids.